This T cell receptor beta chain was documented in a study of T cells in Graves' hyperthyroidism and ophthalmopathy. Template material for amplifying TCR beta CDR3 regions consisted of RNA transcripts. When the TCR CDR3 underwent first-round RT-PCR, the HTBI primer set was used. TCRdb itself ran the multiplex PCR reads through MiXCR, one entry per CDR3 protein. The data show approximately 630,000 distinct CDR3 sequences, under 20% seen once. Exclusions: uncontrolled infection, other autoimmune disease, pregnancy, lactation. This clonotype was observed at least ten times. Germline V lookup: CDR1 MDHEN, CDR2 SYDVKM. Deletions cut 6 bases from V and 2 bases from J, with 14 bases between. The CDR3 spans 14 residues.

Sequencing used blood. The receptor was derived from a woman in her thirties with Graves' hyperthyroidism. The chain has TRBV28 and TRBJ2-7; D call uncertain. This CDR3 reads CASSLQLLPYEQYF. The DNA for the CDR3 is TGTGCCAGCAGCCTTCAGCTGCTCCCCTACGAGCAGTACTTC. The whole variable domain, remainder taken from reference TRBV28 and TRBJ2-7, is DVKVTQSSRYLVKRTGEKVFLECVQDMDHENMFWYRQDPGLGLRLIYFSYDVKMKEKGDIPEGYSVSREKKERFSLILESASTNQTSMYLCASSLQLLPYEQYFGPGTRLTVT.